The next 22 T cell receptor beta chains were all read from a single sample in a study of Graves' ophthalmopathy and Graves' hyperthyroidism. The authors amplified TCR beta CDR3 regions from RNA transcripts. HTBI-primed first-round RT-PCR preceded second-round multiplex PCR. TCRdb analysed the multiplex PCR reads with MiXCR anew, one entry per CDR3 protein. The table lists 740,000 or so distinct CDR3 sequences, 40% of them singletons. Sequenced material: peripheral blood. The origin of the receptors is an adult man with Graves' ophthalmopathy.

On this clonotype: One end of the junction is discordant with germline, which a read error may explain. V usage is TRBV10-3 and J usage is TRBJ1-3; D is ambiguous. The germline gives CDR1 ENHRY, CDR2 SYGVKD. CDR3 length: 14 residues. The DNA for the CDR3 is TGTGCCATCAGCGAGGTGGTTTCTGGAAGCACCATATATTTT. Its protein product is CAISEVVSGSTIYF.

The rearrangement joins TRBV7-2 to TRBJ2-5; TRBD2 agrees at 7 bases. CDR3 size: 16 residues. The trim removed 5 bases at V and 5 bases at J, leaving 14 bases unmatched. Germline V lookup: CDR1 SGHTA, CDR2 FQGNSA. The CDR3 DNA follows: TGTGCCAGCAGCCCCGTGGGGGGGAGGGTCTACGAGACCCAGTACTTC. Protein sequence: CASSPVGGRVYETQYF.

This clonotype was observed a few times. This CDR3 is CASSLGVTTNTGELFF. In DNA, the CDR3 is TGTGCCAGCAGCTTAGGAGTGACAACGAACACCGGGGAGCTGTTTTTT. This chain uses TRBV7-9 with TRBJ2-2, with D unresolved. The CDR3 covers 16 residues. Trimming took off 1 base at V and 0 bases at J, with 9 bases between the two ends. From germline, CDR1 is SEHNR and CDR2 FQNEAQ (reference sequence). Together with reference TRBV7-9 and TRBJ2-2, the CDR3 gives the full variable domain: DTGVSQNPRHKITKRGQNVTFRCDPISEHNRLYWYRQTLGQGPEFLTYFQNEAQLEKSRLLSDRFSAERPKGSFSTLEIQRTEQGDSAMYLCASSLGVTTNTGELFFGEGSRLTVL.

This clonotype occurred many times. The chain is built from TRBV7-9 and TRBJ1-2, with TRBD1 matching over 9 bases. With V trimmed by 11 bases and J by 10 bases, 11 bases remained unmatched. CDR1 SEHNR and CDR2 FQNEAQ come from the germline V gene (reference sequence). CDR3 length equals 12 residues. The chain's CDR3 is CASDRGNVDYTF. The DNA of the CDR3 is TGTGCCTCAGACAGGGGGAATGTTGACTACACCTTC. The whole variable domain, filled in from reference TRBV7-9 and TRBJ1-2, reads DTGVSQNPRHKITKRGQNVTFRCDPISEHNRLYWYRQTLGQGPEFLTYFQNEAQLEKSRLLSDRFSAERPKGSFSTLEIQRTEQGDSAMYLCASDRGNVDYTFGSGTRLTVV.

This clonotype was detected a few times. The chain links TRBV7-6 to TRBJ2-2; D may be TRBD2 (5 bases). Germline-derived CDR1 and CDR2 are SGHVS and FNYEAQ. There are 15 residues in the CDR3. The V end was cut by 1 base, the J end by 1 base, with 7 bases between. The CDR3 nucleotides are TGTGCCAGCAGCTTAGTCGGGGTGAACACCGGGGAGCTGTTTTTT. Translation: CASSLVGVNTGELFF.

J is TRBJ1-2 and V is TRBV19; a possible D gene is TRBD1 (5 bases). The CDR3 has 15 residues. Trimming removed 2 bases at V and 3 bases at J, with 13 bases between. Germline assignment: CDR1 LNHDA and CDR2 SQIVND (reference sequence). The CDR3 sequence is CASSIREQGYYGYTF. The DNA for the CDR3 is TGTGCCAGTAGTATAAGGGAGCAGGGATACTATGGCTACACCTTC. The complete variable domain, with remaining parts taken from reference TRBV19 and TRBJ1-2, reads DGGITQSPKYLFRKEGQNVTLSCEQNLNHDAMYWYRQDPGQGLRLIYYSQIVNDFQKGDIAEGYSVSREKKESFPLTVTSAQKNPTAFYLCASSIREQGYYGYTFGSGTRLTVV.

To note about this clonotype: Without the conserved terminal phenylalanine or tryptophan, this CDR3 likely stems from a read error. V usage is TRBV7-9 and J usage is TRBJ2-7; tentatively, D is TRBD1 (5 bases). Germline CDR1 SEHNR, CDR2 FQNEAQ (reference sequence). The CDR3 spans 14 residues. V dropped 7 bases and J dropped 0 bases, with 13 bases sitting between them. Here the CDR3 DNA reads TGTGCCAGCATCCCGACAGTTCACTCCTACGAGCAGTACCTC. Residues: CASIPTVHSYEQYL.

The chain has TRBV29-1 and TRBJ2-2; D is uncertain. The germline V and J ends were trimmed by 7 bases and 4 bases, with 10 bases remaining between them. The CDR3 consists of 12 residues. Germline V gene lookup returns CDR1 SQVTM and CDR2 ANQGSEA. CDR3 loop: CSGHWVTGELFF. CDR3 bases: TGCAGCGGGCATTGGGTCACCGGGGAGCTGTTTTTT.

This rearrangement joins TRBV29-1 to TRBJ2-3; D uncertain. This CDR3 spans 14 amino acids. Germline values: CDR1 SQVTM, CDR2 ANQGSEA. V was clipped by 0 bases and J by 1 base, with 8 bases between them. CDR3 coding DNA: TGCAGCGTTGAAGACACGGATGGCACAGATACGCAGTATTTT. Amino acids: CSVEDTDGTDTQYF.

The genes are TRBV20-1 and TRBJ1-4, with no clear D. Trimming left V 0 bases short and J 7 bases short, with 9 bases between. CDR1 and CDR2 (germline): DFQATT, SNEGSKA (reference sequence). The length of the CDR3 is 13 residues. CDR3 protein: CSARDDWGEKLFF. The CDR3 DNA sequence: TGCAGTGCTAGAGATGATTGGGGTGAAAAACTGTTTTTT.

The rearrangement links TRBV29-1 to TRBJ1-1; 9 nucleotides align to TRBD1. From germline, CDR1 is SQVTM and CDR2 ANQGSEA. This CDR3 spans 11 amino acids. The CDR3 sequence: CRQGANTEAFF. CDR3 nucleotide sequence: TGCAGACAGGGGGCGAACACTGAAGCTTTCTTT.

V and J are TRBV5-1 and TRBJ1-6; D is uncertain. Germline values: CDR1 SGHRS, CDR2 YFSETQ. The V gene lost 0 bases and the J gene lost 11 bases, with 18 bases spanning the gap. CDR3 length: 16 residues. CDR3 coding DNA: TGCGCCAGCAGCTTGGCGGTCGGGCGGCGTCGGACACCCCTCCACTTT. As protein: CASSLAVGRRRTPLHF.

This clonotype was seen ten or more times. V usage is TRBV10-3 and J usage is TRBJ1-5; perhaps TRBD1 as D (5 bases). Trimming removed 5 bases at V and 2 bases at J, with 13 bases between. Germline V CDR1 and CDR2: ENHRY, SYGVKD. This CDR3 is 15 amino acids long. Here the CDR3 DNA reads TGTGCCATCAGTAACCGGGACGGAGGCAATCAGCCCCAGCATTTT. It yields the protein CAISNRDGGNQPQHF.

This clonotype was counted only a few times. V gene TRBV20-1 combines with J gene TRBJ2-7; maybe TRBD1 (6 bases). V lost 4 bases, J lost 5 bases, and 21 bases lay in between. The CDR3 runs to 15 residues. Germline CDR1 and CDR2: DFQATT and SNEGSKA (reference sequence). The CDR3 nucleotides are TGCAGTGCTACCACTCCGGAACAGGGCTTAAACGAGCAGTACTTC. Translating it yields CSATTPEQGLNEQYF.

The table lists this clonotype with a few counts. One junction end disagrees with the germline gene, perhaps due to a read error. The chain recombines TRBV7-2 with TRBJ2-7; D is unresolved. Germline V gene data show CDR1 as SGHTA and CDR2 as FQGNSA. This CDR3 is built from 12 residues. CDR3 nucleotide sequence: TGTGCCAGCAGCTTAGGCCCCCCGCCCCGTATTTTC. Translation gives CASSLGPPPRIF. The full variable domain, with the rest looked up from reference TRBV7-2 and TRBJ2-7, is GAGVSQSPSNKVTEKGKDVELRCDPISGHTALYWYRQSLGQGLEFLIYFQGNSAPDKSGLPSDRFSAERTGGSVSTLTIQRTQQEDSAVYLCASSLGPPPRIFGPGTRLTVT.

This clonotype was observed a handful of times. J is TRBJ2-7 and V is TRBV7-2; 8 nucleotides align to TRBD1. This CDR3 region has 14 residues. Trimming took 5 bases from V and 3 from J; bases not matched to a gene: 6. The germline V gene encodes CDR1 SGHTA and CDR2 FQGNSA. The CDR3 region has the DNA TGTGCCAGCAGCCTATCACAGGGGGGCTACGAGCAGTACTTC. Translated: CASSLSQGGYEQYF.

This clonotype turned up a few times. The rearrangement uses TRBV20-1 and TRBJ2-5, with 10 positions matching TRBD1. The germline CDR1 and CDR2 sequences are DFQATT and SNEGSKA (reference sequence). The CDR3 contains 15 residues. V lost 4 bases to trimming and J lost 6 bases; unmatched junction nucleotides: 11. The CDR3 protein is CSATYGTGVGKTQYF. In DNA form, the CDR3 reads TGCAGTGCTACATACGGGACAGGGGTAGGAAAGACCCAGTACTTC.

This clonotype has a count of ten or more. The DNA for the CDR3 is TGTGCCAGCAGGCAGGAAGGCGCGGCGAATCAGCCCCAGCATTTT. It translates to CASRQEGAANQPQHF. The chain combines TRBV2 with TRBJ1-5; D is unclear. Between the trimmed V and J ends, which lost 6 bases and 4 bases, there was a span of 16 bases. This CDR3 spans 15 amino acids. Germline CDR1 reads SNHLY; CDR2 reads FYNNEI.

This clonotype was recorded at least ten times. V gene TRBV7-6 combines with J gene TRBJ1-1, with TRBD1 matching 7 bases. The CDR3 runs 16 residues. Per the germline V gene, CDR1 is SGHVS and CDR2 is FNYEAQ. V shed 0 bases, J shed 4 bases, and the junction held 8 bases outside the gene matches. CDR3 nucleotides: TGTGCCAGCAGCTTAGCCCAGGGACAGCTTAGCACTGAAGCTTTCTTT. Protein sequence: CASSLAQGQLSTEAFF.

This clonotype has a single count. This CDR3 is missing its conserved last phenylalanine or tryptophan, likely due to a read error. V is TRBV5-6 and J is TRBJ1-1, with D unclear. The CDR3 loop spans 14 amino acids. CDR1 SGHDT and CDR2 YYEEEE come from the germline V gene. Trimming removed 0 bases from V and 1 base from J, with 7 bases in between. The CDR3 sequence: CASSLGRPNTEAFL. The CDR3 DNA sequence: TGTGCCAGCAGCTTGGGACGGCCGAACACTGAAGCTTTCCTT.

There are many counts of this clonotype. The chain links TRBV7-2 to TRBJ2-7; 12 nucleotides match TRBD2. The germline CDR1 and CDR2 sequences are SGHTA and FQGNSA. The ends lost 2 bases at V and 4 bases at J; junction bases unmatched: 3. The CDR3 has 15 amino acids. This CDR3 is CASSLTGTSGYEQYF. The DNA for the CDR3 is TGTGCCAGCAGCTTAACCGGGACTAGCGGGTACGAGCAGTACTTC.

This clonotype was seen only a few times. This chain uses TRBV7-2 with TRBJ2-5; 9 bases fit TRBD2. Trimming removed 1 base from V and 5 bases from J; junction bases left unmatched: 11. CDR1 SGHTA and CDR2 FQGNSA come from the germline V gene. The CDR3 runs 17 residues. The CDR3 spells CASSLGGGGVLGETQYF. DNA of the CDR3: TGTGCCAGCAGCTTAGGTGGCGGGGGGGTCTTAGGGGAGACCCAGTACTTC.